This is a list of T cell receptor beta chains from one sample in a study of beta chain features in type 1 diabetes. Sequencing was performed with immunoSEQ multiplex PCR; in TCRdb, only in-frame clones are kept and a portion is missing. The table has 350,000 to 450,000 clones, about 15% seen once. The source material was naive CD4+ T cells from blood. The source is a woman younger than 35 in good health. Both conserved end residues are part of each CDR3. The order of the fields is J gene, CDR3 length, V gene, CDR3 protein.

TRBJ1-2,12,TRBV29-1,CSVEKGLYGYTF
TRBJ2-7,17,TRBV25-1,CASSDPGLAGGREEQYF
TRBJ2-3,14,TRBV6-1,CASRPGGAGDTQYF
TRBJ2-7,15,TRBV7-8,CASSLARSGTYEQYF
TRBJ2-2,14,TRBV23-1,CASSPDRPYGELFF
TRBJ2-4,15,TRBV5-4,CASSSRYRAKNIQYF
TRBJ2-1,13,TRBV28,CASSSRGAHEHFF
TRBJ2-1,12,TRBV29-1,CSVEDLYNEQFF
TRBJ2-5,14,TRBV5-4,CASSLDGREETQYF
TRBJ1-2,12,TRBV28,CASSLQGVGYTF
TRBJ2-7,14,TRBV18,CASSPAGNSYEQYF
TRBJ1-1,12,TRBV2,CASRTDRTEAFF
TRBJ2-3,14,TRBV5-1,CASSRSTSTDTQYF
TRBJ1-1,13,TRBV25-1,CASTEMRNTEAFF
TRBJ2-2,13,TRBV29-1,CSVPREVTGELFF
TRBJ1-5,14,TRBV6-5,CASRPGQVNQPQHF
TRBJ2-1,13,TRBV18,CASSPPSMDEQFF
TRBJ1-5,15,TRBV7-8,CASSVGQLSNQPQHF
TRBJ2-1,16,TRBV28,CASSLGLAGFVNEQFF
TRBJ1-1,14,TRBV6-5,CASSHTGGGTEAFF
TRBJ2-7,12,TRBV30,CAWSGSGGEQYF
TRBJ1-1,14,TRBV5-1,CASSLIEGGAEAFF
TRBJ1-4,14,TRBV23-1,CASSPTGVNEKLFF
TRBJ2-3,16,TRBV2,CASSEGTPRSTDTQYF
TRBJ2-1,16,TRBV10-3,CAISGTSGKTGNEQFF
TRBJ2-7,11,TRBV20-1,CSGDSPYEQYF
TRBJ1-3,15,TRBV29-1,CSVRTGTNSGNTIYF
TRBJ2-5,14,TRBV7-9,CASIPGLQLETQYF
TRBJ2-1,15,TRBV9,CASSVVGRDYNEQFF
TRBJ2-1,13,TRBV7-6,CASSFSSYNEQFF
TRBJ1-5,12,TRBV27,CASSLPSQPQHF
TRBJ1-2,11,TRBV30,CAWGSLYGYTF
TRBJ1-2,13,TRBV5-6,CASSLRGHYGYTF
TRBJ2-5,15,TRBV7-8,CASSLRLGGQETQYF
TRBJ2-7,16,TRBV18,CASSSTLTSGTYEQYF
TRBJ2-5,15,TRBV11-2,CASSLVRGRGETQYF
TRBJ1-2,13,TRBV30,CAWSGTVIYGYTF
TRBJ1-5,17,TRBV7-9,CASSFGTDRGNNQPQHF
TRBJ1-3,13,TRBV30,CARDSRKGNTIYF
TRBJ2-3,14,TRBV6-6,CATLAGGPTDTQYF
TRBJ1-5,11,TRBV30,CAWSVGQPQHF
TRBJ2-3,13,TRBV7-2,CASSPSLTDTQYF